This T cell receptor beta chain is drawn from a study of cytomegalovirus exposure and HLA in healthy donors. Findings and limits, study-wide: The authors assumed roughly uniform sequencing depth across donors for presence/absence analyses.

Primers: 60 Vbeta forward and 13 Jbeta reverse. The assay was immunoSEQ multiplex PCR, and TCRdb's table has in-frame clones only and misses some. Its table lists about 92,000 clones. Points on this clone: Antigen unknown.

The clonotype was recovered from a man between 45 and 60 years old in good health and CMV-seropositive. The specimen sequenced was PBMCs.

CDR3 protein: CASRKPGQGSFF. CDR3 coding DNA: TGTGCCAGCAGAAAGCCGGGACAGGGAAGTTTCTTC. V and J are TRBV7-9 and TRBJ2-1, with TRBD1 identical over 9 bases. CDR1 is SEHNR, CDR2 FQNEAQ, per germline (reference sequence). V lost 6 bases to trimming and J lost 16 bases; unmatched junction nucleotides: 10. The CDR3 is 12 residues long.